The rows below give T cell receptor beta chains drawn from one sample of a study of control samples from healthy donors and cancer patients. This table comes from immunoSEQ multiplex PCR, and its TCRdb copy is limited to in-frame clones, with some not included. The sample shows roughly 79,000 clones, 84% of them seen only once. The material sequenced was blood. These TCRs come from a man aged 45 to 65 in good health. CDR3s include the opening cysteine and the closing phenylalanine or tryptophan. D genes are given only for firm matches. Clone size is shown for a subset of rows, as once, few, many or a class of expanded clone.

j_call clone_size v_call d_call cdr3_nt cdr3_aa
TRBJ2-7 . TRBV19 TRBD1 TGTGCCAGTAGTCTCGACAGGGTGGTAGACGAGCAGTACTTC CASSLDRVVDEQYF
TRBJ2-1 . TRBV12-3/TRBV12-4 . TGTGCCAGCAGCTTGGACATAAACAATGAGCAGTTCTTC CASSLDINNEQFF
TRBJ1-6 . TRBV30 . TGTGCCTGGAGTGTATCTTGGGATTCACCCCTCCACTTT CAWSVSWDSPLHF
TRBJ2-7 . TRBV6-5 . TGTGCCAGCAGTTACTCTGGGACGGCTGCCTACGAGCAGTACTTC CASSYSGTAAYEQYF
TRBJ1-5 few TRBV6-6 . TGTGCCAGCAGTAGGCAGACGGATAGCAATCAGCCCCAGCATTTT CASSRQTDSNQPQHF
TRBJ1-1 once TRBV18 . TGTGCCAGCTCATCCACGGAGGGAACTGAAGCTTTCTTT CASSSTEGTEAFF
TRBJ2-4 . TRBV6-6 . TGTGCCAGCAGTTACTCACGGGGAGGGGGCAAAAACATTCAGTACTTC CASSYSRGGGKNIQYF
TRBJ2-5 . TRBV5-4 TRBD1 TGTGCCAGCAGGACACAGGGGCAAGAGACCCAGTACTTC CASRTQGQETQYF
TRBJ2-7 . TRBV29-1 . TGCAGCGCCTTGAAGCTATGGGGTGGGTCCTACGAGCAGTACTTC CSALKLWGGSYEQYF
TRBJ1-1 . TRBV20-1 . TGCAGTGCTCCCAGGGGCACTGAAGCTTTCTTT CSAPRGTEAFF
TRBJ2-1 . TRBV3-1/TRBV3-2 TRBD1 TGTGCCAGCAGCCAAGGATCAGGGGGCTGGGATGAGCAGTTCTTC CASSQGSGGWDEQFF
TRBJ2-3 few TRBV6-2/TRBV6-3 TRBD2 TGTGCCAGCAGTTGGACTAGCGGGAGCACAGATACGCAGTATTTT CASSWTSGSTDTQYF
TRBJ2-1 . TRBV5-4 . TGTGCCAGCAGCTTCGGGGTCGGGTCCTACAATGAGCAGTTCTTC CASSFGVGSYNEQFF
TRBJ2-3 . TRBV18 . TGTGCCAGCTCACCACTTGGCGGGGATAGGGCCGATACGCAGTATTTT CASSPLGGDRADTQYF
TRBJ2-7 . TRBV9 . TGTGCCAGCAGCGTAGGCAACTCCTACGAGCAGTACTTC CASSVGNSYEQYF
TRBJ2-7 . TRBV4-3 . TGCGCCAGCAGCCAAGATCGCGGCTCAGGTGAGCAGTACTTC CASSQDRGSGEQYF
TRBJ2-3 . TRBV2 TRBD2 TGTGCCAGCAGTGCGGGACTAGCGGGAGCAGATACGCAGTATTTT CASSAGLAGADTQYF
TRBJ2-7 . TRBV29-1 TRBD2 TGCAGCGTCGGGACTAGCGGGAGAGGCGAGCAGTACTTC CSVGTSGRGEQYF
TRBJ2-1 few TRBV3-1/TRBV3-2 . TGTGCCAGCAGCCCTAACGGGAGTGAGCAGTTCTTC CASSPNGSEQFF
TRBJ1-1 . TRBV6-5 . TGTGCCAGCAGAACGGACGGCCGGGGCGCTGAAGCTTTCTTT CASRTDGRGAEAFF
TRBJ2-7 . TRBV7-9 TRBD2 TGTGCCAGCAGCCCCAGGGTTTTTGCGGGAGGGTACGAGCAGTACTTC CASSPRVFAGGYEQYF
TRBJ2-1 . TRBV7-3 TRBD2 TGTGCCAGCAGCTTAATGGGGACTAGCGGAAATGAGCAGTTCTTC CASSLMGTSGNEQFF
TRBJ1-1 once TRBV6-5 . TGTGCCAGCAGTCCTCGAGGGGACACTGAAGCTTTCTTT CASSPRGDTEAFF
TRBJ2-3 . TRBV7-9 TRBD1 TGTGCCAGCAGCCACGGACAGGGGGAACGCACAGATACGCAGTATTTT CASSHGQGERTDTQYF
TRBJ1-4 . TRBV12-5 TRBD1 TGTGCTAGTGGCCCCCTGACAGGGGGCGTTGAAAAACTGTTTTTT CASGPLTGGVEKLFF
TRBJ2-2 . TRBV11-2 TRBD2 TGTGCCAGCAGCTTAATGGGAGGGCCGACCGGGGAGCTGTTTTTT CASSLMGGPTGELFF
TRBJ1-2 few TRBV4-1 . TGCGCCAGCAGCCAAGATCAGGAGCAGGGAGCCTATGGCTACACCTTC CASSQDQEQGAYGYTF
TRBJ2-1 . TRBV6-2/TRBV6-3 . TGTGCCAGCAGTCTCCTAGAGAATGAGCAGTTCTTC CASSLLENEQFF
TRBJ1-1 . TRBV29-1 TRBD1 TGCAGCGTCTCCCTAGGGGGCGCGAACACTGAAGCTTTCTTT CSVSLGGANTEAFF
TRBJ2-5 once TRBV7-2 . TGTGCCAGCAGCCCCATTCGACAAGAGACCCAGTACTTC CASSPIRQETQYF
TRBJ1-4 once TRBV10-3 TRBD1 TGTGCCATCAGGGCAGGGGGCGCTTCTAATGAAAAACTGTTTTTT CAIRAGGASNEKLFF
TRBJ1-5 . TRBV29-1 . TGCAGCGTCACCAGGGGAAATCAGCCCCAGCATTTT CSVTRGNQPQHF
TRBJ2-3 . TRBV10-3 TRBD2 TGTGCCATCAGTGAGCGGGGGGACACAGATACGCAGTATTTT CAISERGDTDTQYF
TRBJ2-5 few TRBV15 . TGTGCCACCAGCAGAGTCTTCCAAGAGACCCAGTACTTC CATSRVFQETQYF
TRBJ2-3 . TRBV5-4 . TGTGCCAGCAGCGCCGGGAGTAGCGCAGATACGCAGTATTTT CASSAGSSADTQYF
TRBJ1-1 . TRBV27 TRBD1 TGTGCCAGCATATCCCGACAGGGACATATGAACACTGAAGCTTTCTTT CASISRQGHMNTEAFF
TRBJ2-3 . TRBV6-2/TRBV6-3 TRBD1 TGTGCCAGCAGTTATCCCCTGACAGGGGACCCCACAGATACGCAGTATTTT CASSYPLTGDPTDTQYF
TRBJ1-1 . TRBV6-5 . TGTGCCAGCACCCCTTCTAGGAACACTGAAGCTTTCTTT CASTPSRNTEAFF
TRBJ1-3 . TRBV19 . TGTGCCAGTAGTGCACAGGGAGTGGAGGGAAACACCATATATTTT CASSAQGVEGNTIYF
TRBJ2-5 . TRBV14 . TGTGCCAGCAGCCAAGAGGTGGGGTCTATCAGGGAGACCCAGTACTTC CASSQEVGSIRETQYF
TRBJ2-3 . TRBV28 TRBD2 TGTGCCAGCAGCTCGACTAGCGGATGGGGCACAGATACGCAGTATTTT CASSSTSGWGTDTQYF
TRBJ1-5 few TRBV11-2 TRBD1 TGTGCCAGCAGCACGCAGGGGGGAAATCAGCCCCAGCATTTT CASSTQGGNQPQHF
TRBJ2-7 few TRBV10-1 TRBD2 TGCGCCAGCAGTGAGAGGGCTAGCGGGAGTTACGAGCAGTACTTC CASSERASGSYEQYF
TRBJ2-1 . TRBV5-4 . TGTGCCAGCAGCCCCCAGGGGGAGGAGCCGTTCTTC CASSPQGEEPFF
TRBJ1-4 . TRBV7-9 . TGTGCCAGCAGCCGCCGGGACGGAAATGAAAAACTGTTTTTT CASSRRDGNEKLFF
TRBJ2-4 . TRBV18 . TGTGCCAGCTCGGCGGGGCTCGAAGGGAACATTCAGTACTTC CASSAGLEGNIQYF
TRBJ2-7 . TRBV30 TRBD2 TGTGCCTGGAGTGACAGGGGACTAGCGGGGGAGCAGTACTTC CAWSDRGLAGEQYF
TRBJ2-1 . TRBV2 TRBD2 TGTGCCAGCAGCCCTACTAGCGGGAGTTACAATGAGCAGTTCTTC CASSPTSGSYNEQFF
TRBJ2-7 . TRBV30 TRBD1 TGTGCCTGGAGTCTCTACCCGACAGGGAACGAGCAGTACTTC CAWSLYPTGNEQYF